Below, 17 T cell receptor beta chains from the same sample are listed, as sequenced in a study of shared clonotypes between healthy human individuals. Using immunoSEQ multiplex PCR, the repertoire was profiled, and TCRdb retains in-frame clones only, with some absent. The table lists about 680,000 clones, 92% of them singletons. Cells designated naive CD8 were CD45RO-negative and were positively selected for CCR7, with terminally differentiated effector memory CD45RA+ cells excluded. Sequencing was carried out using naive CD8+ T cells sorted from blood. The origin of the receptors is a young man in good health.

CDR3 sequence reads: CASSQIPLSYGYTF. The CDR3 DNA follows: TGCGCCAGCAGCCAAATACCCTTAAGTTATGGCTACACCTTC. The V call is TRBV4-3, the J call TRBJ1-2; no definite D call. V was shortened by 2 bases and J by 5 bases, with 12 bases between the two germline ends. The germline V gene encodes CDR1 LGHNA and CDR2 YSLEER. The CDR3 runs 14 residues.

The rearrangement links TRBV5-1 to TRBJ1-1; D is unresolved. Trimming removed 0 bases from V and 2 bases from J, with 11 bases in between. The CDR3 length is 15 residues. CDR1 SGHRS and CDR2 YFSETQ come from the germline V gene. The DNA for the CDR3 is TGCGCCAGCAGCTTGGGGACCGGGATTAACACTGAAGCTTTCTTT. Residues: CASSLGTGINTEAFF.

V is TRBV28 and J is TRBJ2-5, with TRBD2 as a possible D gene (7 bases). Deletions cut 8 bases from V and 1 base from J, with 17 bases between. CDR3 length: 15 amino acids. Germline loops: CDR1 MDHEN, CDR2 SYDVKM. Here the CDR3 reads CASGGPGTTQETQYF. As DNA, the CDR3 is TGTGCCAGCGGGGGGCCGGGGACTACCCAAGAGACCCAGTACTTC.

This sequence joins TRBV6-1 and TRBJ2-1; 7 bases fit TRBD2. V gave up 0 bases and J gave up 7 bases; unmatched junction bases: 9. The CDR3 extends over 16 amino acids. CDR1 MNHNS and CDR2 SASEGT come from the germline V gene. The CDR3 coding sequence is TGTGCCAGCAGTGAAGCCTCGGGGGGAGGGCGGAATGAGCAGTTCTTC. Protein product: CASSEASGGGRNEQFF.

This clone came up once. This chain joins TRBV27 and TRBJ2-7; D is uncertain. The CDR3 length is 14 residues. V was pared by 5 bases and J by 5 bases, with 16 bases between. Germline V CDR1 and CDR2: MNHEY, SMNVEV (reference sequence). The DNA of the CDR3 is TGTGCCAGCAGTGCTAGGACCTTGAACGACGAGCAGTACTTC. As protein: CASSARTLNDEQYF.

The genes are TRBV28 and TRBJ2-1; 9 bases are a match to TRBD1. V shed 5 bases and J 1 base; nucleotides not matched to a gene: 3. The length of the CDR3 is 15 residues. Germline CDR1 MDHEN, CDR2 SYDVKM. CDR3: CASSPTGGSYNEQFF. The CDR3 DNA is TGTGCCAGCAGTCCGACAGGGGGTTCCTACAATGAGCAGTTCTTC.

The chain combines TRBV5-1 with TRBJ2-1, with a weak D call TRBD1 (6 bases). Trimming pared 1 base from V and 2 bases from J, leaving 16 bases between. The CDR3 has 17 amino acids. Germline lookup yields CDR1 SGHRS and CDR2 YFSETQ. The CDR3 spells CASSLYMLQGPYNEQFF. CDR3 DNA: TGCGCCAGCAGCTTGTACATGCTACAGGGTCCCTACAATGAGCAGTTCTTC. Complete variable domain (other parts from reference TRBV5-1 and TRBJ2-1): KAGVTQTPRYLIKTRGQQVTLSCSPISGHRSVSWYQQTPGQGLQFLFEYFSETQRNKGNFPGRFSGRQFSNSRSEMNVSTLELGDSALYLCASSLYMLQGPYNEQFFGPGTRLTVL.

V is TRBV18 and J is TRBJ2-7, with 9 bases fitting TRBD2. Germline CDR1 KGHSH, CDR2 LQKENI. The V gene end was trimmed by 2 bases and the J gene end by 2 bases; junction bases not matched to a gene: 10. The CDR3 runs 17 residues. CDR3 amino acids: CASSPKGGGRGAYEQYF. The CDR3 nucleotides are TGTGCCAGCTCACCAAAAGGTGGCGGGAGGGGCGCCTACGAGCAGTACTTC.

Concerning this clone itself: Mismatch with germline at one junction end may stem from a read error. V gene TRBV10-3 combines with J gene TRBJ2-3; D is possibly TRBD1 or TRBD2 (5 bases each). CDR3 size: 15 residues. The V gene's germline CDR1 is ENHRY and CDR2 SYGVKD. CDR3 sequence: CAISDVGDPTDMQYF. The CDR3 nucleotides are TGTGCCATCAGTGATGTAGGGGACCCTACAGATATGCAGTATTTT.

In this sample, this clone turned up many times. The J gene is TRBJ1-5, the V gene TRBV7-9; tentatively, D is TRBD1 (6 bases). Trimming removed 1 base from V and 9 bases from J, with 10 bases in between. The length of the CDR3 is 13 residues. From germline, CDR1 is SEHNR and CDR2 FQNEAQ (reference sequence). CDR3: CASSLEATGPQHF. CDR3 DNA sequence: TGTGCCAGCAGCTTAGAGGCGACAGGGCCCCAGCATTTT.

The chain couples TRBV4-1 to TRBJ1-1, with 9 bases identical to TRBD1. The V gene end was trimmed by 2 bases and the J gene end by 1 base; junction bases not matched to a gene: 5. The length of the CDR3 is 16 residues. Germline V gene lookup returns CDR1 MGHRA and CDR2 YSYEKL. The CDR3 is CASSQRGTGTNTEAFF. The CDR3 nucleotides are TGCGCCAGCAGCCAACGTGGGACAGGGACGAACACTGAAGCTTTCTTT.

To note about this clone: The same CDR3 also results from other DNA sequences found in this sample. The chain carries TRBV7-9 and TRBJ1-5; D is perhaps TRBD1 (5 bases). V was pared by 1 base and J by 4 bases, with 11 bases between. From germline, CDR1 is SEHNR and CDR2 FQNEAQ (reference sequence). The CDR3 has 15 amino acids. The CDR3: CASSLVGQGNQPQHF. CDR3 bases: TGTGCCAGCAGCTTAGTCGGCCAGGGAAATCAGCCCCAGCATTTT.

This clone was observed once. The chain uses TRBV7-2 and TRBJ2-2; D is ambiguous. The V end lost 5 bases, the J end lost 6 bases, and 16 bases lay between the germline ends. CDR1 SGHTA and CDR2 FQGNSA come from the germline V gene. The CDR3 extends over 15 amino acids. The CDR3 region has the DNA TGTGCCAGCAGCCATCCTAGTGCCGGGCCCGGGGAGCTGTTTTTT. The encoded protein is CASSHPSAGPGELFF.

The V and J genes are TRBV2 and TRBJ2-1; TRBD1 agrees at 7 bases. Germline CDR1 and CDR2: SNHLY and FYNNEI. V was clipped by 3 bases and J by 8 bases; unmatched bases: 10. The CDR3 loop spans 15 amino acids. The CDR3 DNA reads TGTGCCAGCAGTGACCCCCCGACAGGGCGGTATGAGCAGTTCTTC. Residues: CASSDPPTGRYEQFF.

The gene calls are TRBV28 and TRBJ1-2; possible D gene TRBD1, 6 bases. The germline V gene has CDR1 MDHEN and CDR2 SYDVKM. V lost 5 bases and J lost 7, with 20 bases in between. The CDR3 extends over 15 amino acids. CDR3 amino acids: CASSPRGSTLLGYTF. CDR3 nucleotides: TGTGCCAGCAGTCCAAGGGGGAGCACCTTGCTTGGCTACACCTTC.

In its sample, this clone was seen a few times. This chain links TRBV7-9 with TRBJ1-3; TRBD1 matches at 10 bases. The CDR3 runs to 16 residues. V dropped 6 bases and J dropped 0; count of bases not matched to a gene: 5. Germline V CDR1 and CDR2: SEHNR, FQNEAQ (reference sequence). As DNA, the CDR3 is TGTGCCAGCAGGAGCCGGGACAGGGGCTCTGGAAACACCATATATTTT. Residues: CASRSRDRGSGNTIYF.

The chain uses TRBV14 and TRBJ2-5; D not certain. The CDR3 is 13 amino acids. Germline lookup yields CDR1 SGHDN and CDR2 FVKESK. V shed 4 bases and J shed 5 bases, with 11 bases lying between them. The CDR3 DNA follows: TGTGCCAGCAGCCTTGAGATCCGGGAGACCCAGTACTTC. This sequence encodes CASSLEIRETQYF.